This entry lists 25 T cell receptor beta chains sequenced from one sample in a study of T cells in Graves' hyperthyroidism and ophthalmopathy. TCR beta CDR3 sequences were amplified from RNA transcripts. RT-PCR in the first round (using the HTBI primer set) targeted the TCR CDR3. TCRdb reprocessed the multiplex PCR reads with MiXCR, giving one entry per CDR3 protein. The sample shows about 270,000 distinct CDR3 sequences, approximately 23% of them seen only once. The specimen was blood. These receptors originate from a woman in her 40s with Graves' ophthalmopathy.

This clonotype was seen repeatedly, ten times or more. CDR3 bases: TGTGCCAGCAGTGACCCTGAAAGGACAGGGAATGGCTACACCTTC. Protein product: CASSDPERTGNGYTF. V usage is TRBV25-1 and J usage is TRBJ1-2, with 8 bases identical to TRBD1. V lost 3 bases to trimming and J lost 6 bases; unmatched junction nucleotides: 9. There are 15 residues in the CDR3. In germline, CDR1 is MGHDK, CDR2 SYGVNS.

There are many counts of this clonotype. The chain links TRBV7-2 to TRBJ2-5, with TRBD2 matching 13 bases. Germline CDR1 SGHTA, CDR2 FQGNSA. The CDR3 has 17 amino acids. With 1 base clipped from V and 6 bases from J, the junction kept 8 bases outside the gene matches. Written as DNA, the CDR3 is TGTGCCAGCAGCTTAGGCAGGACTAGCGGGAGCTTAAAGACCCAGTACTTC. Protein product: CASSLGRTSGSLKTQYF.

The CDR3 is CATRETGWAGETQYF. In DNA form, the CDR3 reads TGTGCCACCAGGGAGACAGGGTGGGCCGGGGAGACCCAGTACTTC. The chain employs TRBV24-1 and TRBJ2-5; 7 bases agree with TRBD1. The CDR3 covers 15 residues. The germline CDR1 and CDR2 sequences are KGHDR and SFDVKD. J gave up 5 bases and V 7 bases, and 12 bases lay outside the gene matches.

As for this clonotype: The junction departs from germline at one end; a sequencing error may be responsible. V is TRBV4-1 and J is TRBJ1-2; tentatively, D is TRBD1 (6 bases). The germline V gene has CDR1 MGHRA and CDR2 YSYEKL. The CDR3 sequence is 15 residues long. CDR3: CASSPGGRIHYGYTF. In DNA form, the CDR3 reads TGTGCCAGCAGTCCCGGGGGGCGCATCCACTATGGCTACACCTTC.

The sample holds many counts of this clonotype. The J gene is TRBJ2-4, the V gene TRBV6-1; D uncertain. The length of the CDR3 is 12 residues. V gave up 2 bases and J gave up 9 bases, with 8 bases separating them. The germline CDR1 and CDR2 sequences are MNHNS and SASEGT. The DNA of the CDR3 is TGTGCCAGCAGTGAACCAGAAATCATTCAGTACTTC. Encoded protein: CASSEPEIIQYF.

This clonotype appeared many times. The chain joins TRBV6-1 to TRBJ2-5, with no clear D. The germline V and J ends were trimmed by 6 bases and 5 bases, with 10 bases remaining between them. This CDR3 has 12 amino acids. Germline CDR1 MNHNS, CDR2 SASEGT. The CDR3 nucleotides read TGTGCCAGCAGGAGAATGGGGGAGACCCAGTACTTC. This sequence encodes CASRRMGETQYF.

The table lists this clonotype with many counts. V gene TRBV7-2 combines with J gene TRBJ1-1; maybe TRBD1 (5 bases). The CDR3 has 16 residues. Trimming took 2 bases from V and 0 from J, leaving 13 bases between them. CDR1 and CDR2 from the germline V gene are SGHTA and FQGNSA. The DNA of the CDR3 is TGTGCCAGCAGCTTAATGGTAGGGGAGATGAACACTGAAGCTTTCTTT. This translates into CASSLMVGEMNTEAFF.

With respect to this clonotype: The germline gene is not matched at one end of the junction; a read error may be the cause. The chain joins TRBV6-1 to TRBJ1-2, with D hard to call. This CDR3 has 13 residues. Germline V lookup: CDR1 MNHNS, CDR2 SASEGT. CDR3 protein: CASREAVVYGYTF. In nucleotides, the CDR3 is TGTGCCAGCAGAGAAGCCGTAGTCTATGGCTACACCTTC.

This clonotype was observed many times. At one end, the junction sequence differs from germline, possibly due to a read error. DNA of the CDR3: TGTGCCAGCAGGGGACAGGGGATTGGGGCCACCGTCCTGACTTTC. Amino acids: CASRGQGIGATVLTF. The chain joins TRBV12-3 or TRBV12-4 to TRBJ2-6; 10 nucleotides line up with TRBD1. CDR3 length: 15 residues.

V gene TRBV10-1 combines with J gene TRBJ1-2; D might be TRBD1 (5 bases). Germline V CDR1 and CDR2: WNHNN, SYGVQD (reference sequence). The CDR3 runs 14 residues. The germline V and J ends were trimmed by 8 bases and 3 bases, with 16 bases remaining between them. The CDR3 bases are TGCGCCAGCCCCCCCCAGGGCCCGGACTATGGCTACACCTTC. Protein: CASPPQGPDYGYTF.

This clonotype was observed many times. V gene TRBV6-1 combines with J gene TRBJ2-7; D is possibly TRBD1 (6 bases). CDR1 MNHNS and CDR2 SASEGT come from the germline V gene. There are 15 residues in the CDR3. The V end was cut by 5 bases, the J end by 1 base, with 15 bases between. Here the CDR3 DNA reads TGTGCCAGCAGTATGCTACAGGGATTTTCCTACGAGCAGTACTTC. Protein sequence: CASSMLQGFSYEQYF.

This clonotype was counted at least ten times. V is TRBV15 and J is TRBJ2-2, with no clear D. V was cut by 1 base and J by 2 bases, with 5 bases left in between. The CDR3 consists of 14 residues. CDR1 and CDR2 from the germline V gene are LNHNV and YYDKDF (reference sequence). The chain's CDR3 is CATSRALNTGELFF. In nucleotides, the CDR3 is TGTGCCACCAGCAGAGCCCTAAACACCGGGGAGCTGTTTTTT.

This clonotype was recorded many times. The chain combines TRBV29-1 with TRBJ1-2; tentative D call: TRBD1 (5 bases). V gave up 6 bases and J gave up 8 bases, with 16 bases separating them. CDR1 is SQVTM, CDR2 ANQGSEA, per germline. This CDR3 spans 12 amino acids. The CDR3 nucleotides are TGCAGCGTCAGGGATTCAGCTATCGGCTACACCTTC. This sequence encodes CSVRDSAIGYTF. The full variable domain, its missing parts supplied by reference TRBV29-1 and TRBJ1-2, is SAVISQKPSRDICQRGTSLTIQCQVDSQVTMMFWYRQQPGQSLTLIATANQGSEATYESGFVIDKFPISRPNLTFSTLTVSNMSPEDSSIYLCSVRDSAIGYTFGSGTRLTVV.

At least ten counts were recorded for this clonotype. The J gene is TRBJ2-4, the V gene TRBV5-5; possibly TRBD1 for D (5 bases). Between the trimmed V and J ends, which lost 0 bases and 0 bases, there was a span of 10 bases. Looked up from germline, CDR1 is SGHKS and CDR2 is YYEKEE (reference sequence). The CDR3 has 16 residues. The CDR3 spells CASSLGTPLAKNIQYF. The CDR3 bases are TGTGCCAGCAGCTTGGGGACACCCCTAGCCAAAAACATTCAGTACTTC.

As regards this clonotype: Given a much more abundant clone one base away, this may be a read error. The chain carries TRBV7-8 and TRBJ2-6; D is uncertain. The length of the CDR3 is 15 residues. Germline V gene sequence: CDR1 SGHVS, CDR2 FQNEAQ. CDR3 amino acids: CVSSPPGSGANVLTF. As DNA, the CDR3 is TGTGTCAGCAGTCCCCCCGGCTCTGGGGCCAACGTCCTGACTTTC.

This clonotype showed up many times. The chain recombines TRBV6-5 with TRBJ2-7; possibly TRBD1 for D (5 bases). The germline V and J ends were trimmed by 4 bases and 6 bases, with 19 bases remaining between them. Per the germline V gene, CDR1 is MNHEY and CDR2 is SVGAGI. CDR3 length: 15 amino acids. The DNA of the CDR3 is TGTGCCAGCAGTTGCCTCAGGGTTCTGCAATGCGAGCAGTACTTC. This sequence encodes CASSCLRVLQCEQYF.

This chain links TRBV28 with TRBJ2-3; perhaps TRBD1 as D (6 bases). Germline V gene sequence: CDR1 MDHEN, CDR2 SYDVKM. The CDR3 totals 17 residues. The V end was cut by 4 bases, the J end by 2 bases, with 19 bases between. In DNA form, the CDR3 reads TGTGCCAGCAGTTCGCCAGGGGCGCCGCTAATCACAGATACGCAGTATTTT. This codes for CASSSPGAPLITDTQYF.

At least ten counts were recorded for this clonotype. The chain is built from TRBV15 and TRBJ1-2; no reliable D call. The CDR3 is 14 residues long. Germline CDR1 and CDR2: LNHNV and YYDKDF (reference sequence). With 0 bases removed from V and 6 bases from J, the gap between germline ends came to 11 bases. DNA for the CDR3: TGTGCCACCAGCAGAGATCAGCGGGTTGATGGCTACACCTTC. Translation gives CATSRDQRVDGYTF. Full variable domain (missing parts from reference TRBV15 and TRBJ1-2): DAMVIQNPRYQVTQFGKPVTLSCSQTLNHNVMYWYQQKSSQAPKLLFHYYDKDFNNEADTPDNFQSRRPNTSFCFLDIRSPGLGDTAMYLCATSRDQRVDGYTFGSGTRLTVV.

For this clonotype: An end of the junction does not agree with germline; a read error may underlie this. This chain uses TRBV7-7 with TRBJ2-7; D assignment may be TRBD1 or TRBD2 (5 bases each). This CDR3 contains 15 residues. Germline V gene lookup returns CDR1 SSHAT and CDR2 FNYEAQ (reference sequence). The CDR3 DNA follows: TGTGCTAGCAGCCCCCTTCGAGGGGACTCCTACGAGCAGTACTTC. Translated, it gives CASSPLRGDSYEQYF.

This clonotype occurred many times. CDR3 sequence reads: CASSVSGTVNTEAFF. The CDR3 DNA follows: TGTGCCAGCAGCGTATCCGGGACGGTGAACACTGAAGCTTTCTTT. The chain has TRBV9 and TRBJ1-1, with D possibly matching TRBD1 (5 bases). Germline V gene lookup returns CDR1 SGDLS and CDR2 YYNGEE. This CDR3 region has 15 residues. Trimming left V 1 base short and J 0 bases short, with 10 bases between.

This clonotype was recorded many times. V and J are TRBV6-1 and TRBJ2-7; the D gene is possibly TRBD1 (6 bases). The germline V and J ends were trimmed by 4 bases and 7 bases, with 17 bases remaining between them. The CDR3 is 14 amino acids. Germline values: CDR1 MNHNS, CDR2 SASEGT. CDR3 sequence (DNA): TGTGCCAGCAGTGGGGGAGACAGGCGCCAGGAGCAGTACTTC. Translation: CASSGGDRRQEQYF.

As concerns this clonotype: A much bigger clone sits one base away, suggesting this may be a read error. V usage is TRBV29-1 and J usage is TRBJ1-1, with D possibly TRBD1 on 5 matching bases. The germline V gene has CDR1 SQVTM and CDR2 ANQGSEA. V lost 7 bases and J lost 4, with 19 bases in between. CDR3 length: 14 residues. CDR3 region: CSAINLQVFTEAFF. The CDR3 coding sequence is TGCAGCGCCATCAACCTACAGGTGTTCACTGAAGCTTTCTTT.

This clonotype was counted at least ten times. The rearrangement joins TRBV28 to TRBJ2-7, with a possible D match to TRBD2 (6 bases). From germline, CDR1 is MDHEN and CDR2 SYDVKM. The CDR3 totals 18 residues. V was pared by 0 bases and J by 0 bases, with 18 bases between. The CDR3 DNA follows: TGTGCCAGCAGTTTATGGGGGACCCCTCCCGGGAGCTCCTACGAGCAGTACTTC. This codes for CASSLWGTPPGSSYEQYF.

Points on this clonotype: Sequence at one end of the junction differs from germline and may be a read error. V and J are TRBV6-5 and TRBJ2-7, with D possibly being TRBD2 (6 bases). The CDR3 consists of 15 residues. Germline values: CDR1 MNHEY, CDR2 SVGAGI. CDR3 nucleotides: TGTGCCAGCAGTTCTACTAGCTCTTTCTCCTACGATCAGTACTTC. Protein product: CASSSTSSFSYDQYF.

This chain connects TRBV11-3 to TRBJ2-5; the D call may be TRBD1 or TRBD2 (5 bases each). Germline CDR1 SGHNT, CDR2 YENEEA. The CDR3 covers 14 residues. V dropped 5 bases and J dropped 3 bases, with 13 bases sitting between them. This CDR3 reads CASSNRLGEETQYF. CDR3 sequence (DNA): TGTGCCAGCAGCAACCGACTGGGGGAAGAGACCCAGTACTTC.